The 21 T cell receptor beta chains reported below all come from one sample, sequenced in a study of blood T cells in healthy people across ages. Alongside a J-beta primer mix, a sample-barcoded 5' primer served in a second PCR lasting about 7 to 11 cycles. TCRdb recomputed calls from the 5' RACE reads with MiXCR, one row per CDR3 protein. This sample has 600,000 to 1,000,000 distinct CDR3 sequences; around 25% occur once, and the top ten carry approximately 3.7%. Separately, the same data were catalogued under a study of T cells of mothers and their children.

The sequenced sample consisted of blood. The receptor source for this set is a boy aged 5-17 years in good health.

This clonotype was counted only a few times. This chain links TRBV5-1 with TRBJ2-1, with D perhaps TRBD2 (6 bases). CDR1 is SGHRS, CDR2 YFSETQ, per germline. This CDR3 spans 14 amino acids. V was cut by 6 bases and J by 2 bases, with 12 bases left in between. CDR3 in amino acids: CASTEGRAYNEQFF. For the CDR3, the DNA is TGCGCCAGCACGGAGGGCCGGGCCTACAATGAGCAGTTCTTC.

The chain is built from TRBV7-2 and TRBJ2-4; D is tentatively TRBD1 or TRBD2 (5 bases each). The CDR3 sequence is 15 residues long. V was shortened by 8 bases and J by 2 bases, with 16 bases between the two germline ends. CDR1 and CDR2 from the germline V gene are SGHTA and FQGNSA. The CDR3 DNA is TGTGCCAGCGGACTGGCCGGGACCTCCAAAAACATTCAGTACTTC. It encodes CASGLAGTSKNIQYF.

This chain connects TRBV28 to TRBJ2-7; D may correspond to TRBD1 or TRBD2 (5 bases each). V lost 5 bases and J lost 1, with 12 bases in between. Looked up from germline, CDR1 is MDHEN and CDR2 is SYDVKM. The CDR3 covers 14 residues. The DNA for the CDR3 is TGTGCCAGCAGTCCCGGGACGGAATCCTACGAGCAGTACTTC. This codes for CASSPGTESYEQYF.

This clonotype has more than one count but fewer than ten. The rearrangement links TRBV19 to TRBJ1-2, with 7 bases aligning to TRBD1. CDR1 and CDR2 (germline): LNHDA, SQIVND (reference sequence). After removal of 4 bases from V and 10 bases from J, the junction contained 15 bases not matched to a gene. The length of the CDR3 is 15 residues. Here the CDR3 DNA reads TGTGCCAGTAGTACCACATTAAACAGGGGCCATGACTACACCTTC. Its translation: CASSTTLNRGHDYTF.

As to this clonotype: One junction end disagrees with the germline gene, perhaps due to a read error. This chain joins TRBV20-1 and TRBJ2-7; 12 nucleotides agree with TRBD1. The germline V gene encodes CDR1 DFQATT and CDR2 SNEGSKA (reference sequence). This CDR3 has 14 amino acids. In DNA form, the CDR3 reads TGCAGTGCCACGGGACAGGGGGCTTCCTACGGGCAGTACTTC. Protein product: CSATGQGASYGQYF.

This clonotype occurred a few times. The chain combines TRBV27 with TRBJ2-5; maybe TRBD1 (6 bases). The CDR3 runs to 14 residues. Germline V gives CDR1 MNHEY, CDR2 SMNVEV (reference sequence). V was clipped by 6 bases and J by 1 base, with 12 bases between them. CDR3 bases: TGTGCCAGCAGGGGACCCAGGGGCCAAGAGACCCAGTACTTC. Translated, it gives CASRGPRGQETQYF.

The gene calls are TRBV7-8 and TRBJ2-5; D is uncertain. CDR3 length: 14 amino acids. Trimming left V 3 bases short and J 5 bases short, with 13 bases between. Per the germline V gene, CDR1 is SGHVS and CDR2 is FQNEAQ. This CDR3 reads CASSFYVPRETQYF. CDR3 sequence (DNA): TGTGCCAGCAGCTTTTATGTTCCGAGGGAGACCCAGTACTTC.

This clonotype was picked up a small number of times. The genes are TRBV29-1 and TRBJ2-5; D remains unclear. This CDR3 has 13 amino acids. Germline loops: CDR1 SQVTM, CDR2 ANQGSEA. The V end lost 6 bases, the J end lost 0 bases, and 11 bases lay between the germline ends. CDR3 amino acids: CSVSAENQETQYF. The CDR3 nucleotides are TGCAGCGTGTCGGCAGAGAACCAAGAGACCCAGTACTTC.

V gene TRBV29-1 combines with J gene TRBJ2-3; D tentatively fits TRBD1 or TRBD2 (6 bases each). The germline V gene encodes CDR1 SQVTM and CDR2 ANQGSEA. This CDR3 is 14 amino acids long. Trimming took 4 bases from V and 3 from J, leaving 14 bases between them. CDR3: CSVVGGMPTDTQYF. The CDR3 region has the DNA TGCAGCGTTGTGGGGGGCATGCCGACAGATACGCAGTATTTT.

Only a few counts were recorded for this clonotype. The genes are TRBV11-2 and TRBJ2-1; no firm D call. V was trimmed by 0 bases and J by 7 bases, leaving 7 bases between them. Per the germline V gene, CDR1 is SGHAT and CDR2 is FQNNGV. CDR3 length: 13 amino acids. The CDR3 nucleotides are TGTGCCAGCAGCTTAGAACCGTTAAATGAGCAGTTCTTC. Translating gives CASSLEPLNEQFF.

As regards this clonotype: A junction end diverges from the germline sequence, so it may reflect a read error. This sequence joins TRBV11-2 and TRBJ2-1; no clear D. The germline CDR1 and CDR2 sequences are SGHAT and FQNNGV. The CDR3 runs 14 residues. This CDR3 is CASSLDYTYSEQFF. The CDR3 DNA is TGTGCCAGCAGCTTAGATTATACCTACAGTGAGCAGTTCTTC.

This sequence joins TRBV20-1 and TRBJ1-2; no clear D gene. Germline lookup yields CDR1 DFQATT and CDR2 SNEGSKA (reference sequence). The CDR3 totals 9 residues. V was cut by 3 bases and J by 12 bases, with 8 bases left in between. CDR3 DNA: TGCAGTGCTAGGTCTGGGGACACCTTC. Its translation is CSARSGDTF.

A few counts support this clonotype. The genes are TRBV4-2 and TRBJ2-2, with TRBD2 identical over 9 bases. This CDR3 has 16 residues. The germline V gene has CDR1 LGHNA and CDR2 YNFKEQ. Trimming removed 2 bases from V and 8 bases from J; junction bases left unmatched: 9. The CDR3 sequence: CASSQLAGDSRGELFF. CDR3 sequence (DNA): TGTGCCAGCAGCCAATTAGCGGGAGACTCCCGGGGGGAGCTGTTTTTT.

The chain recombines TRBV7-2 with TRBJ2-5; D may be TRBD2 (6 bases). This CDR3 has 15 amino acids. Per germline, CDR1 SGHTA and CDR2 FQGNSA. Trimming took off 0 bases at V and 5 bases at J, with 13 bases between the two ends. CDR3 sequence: CASSLAGRTDETQYF. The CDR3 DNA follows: TGTGCCAGCAGCTTAGCGGGGAGGACGGATGAGACCCAGTACTTC.

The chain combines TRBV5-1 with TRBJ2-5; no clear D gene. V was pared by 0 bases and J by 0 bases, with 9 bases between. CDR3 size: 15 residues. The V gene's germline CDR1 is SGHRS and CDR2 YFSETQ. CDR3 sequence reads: CASSLVRLNQETQYF. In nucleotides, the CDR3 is TGCGCCAGCAGCTTGGTACGGCTAAACCAAGAGACCCAGTACTTC.

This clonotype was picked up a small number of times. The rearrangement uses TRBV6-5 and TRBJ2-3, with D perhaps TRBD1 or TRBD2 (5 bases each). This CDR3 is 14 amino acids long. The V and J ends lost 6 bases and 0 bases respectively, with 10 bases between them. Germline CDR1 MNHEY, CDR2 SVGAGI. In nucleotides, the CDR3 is TGTGCCAGCAGCAAAGAGGGGAGCACAGATACGCAGTATTTT. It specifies CASSKEGSTDTQYF.

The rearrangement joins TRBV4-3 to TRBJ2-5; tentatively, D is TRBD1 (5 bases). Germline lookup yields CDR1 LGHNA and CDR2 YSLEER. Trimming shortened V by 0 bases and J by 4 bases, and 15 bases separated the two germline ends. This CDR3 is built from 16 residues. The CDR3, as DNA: TGCGCCAGCAGCCAAGAAAGGGGCCTGATCTCAGAGACCCAGTACTTC. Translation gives CASSQERGLISETQYF.

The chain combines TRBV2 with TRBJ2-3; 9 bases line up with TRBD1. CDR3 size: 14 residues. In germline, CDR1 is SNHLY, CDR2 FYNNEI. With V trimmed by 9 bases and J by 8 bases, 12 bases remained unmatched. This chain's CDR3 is CARRRTGDTSTQYF. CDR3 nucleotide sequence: TGTGCCAGACGGAGGACAGGGGACACCAGTACGCAGTATTTT.

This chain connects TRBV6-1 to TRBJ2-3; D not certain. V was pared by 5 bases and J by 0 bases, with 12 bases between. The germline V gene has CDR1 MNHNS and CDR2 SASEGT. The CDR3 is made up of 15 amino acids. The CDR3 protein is CASSTWAGSTDTQYF. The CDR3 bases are TGTGCCAGCAGTACCTGGGCAGGCAGCACAGATACGCAGTATTTT.

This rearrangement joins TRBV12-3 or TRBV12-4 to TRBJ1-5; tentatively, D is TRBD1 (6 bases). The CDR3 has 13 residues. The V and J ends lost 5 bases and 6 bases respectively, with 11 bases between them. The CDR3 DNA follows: TGTGCCAGCAGTGCTACAGGGTTTCAGCCCCAGCATTTT. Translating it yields CASSATGFQPQHF.

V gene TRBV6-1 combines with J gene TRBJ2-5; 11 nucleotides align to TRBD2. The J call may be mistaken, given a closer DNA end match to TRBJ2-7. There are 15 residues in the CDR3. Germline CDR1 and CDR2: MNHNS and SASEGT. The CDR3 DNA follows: TGTGCCAGCAGTGCGGGGACTAGCGGATTTTACGAGCAGTACTTC. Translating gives CASSAGTSGFYEQYF.